This TCR beta chain was identified in a study of blood T cell repertoires in COVID-19. Looking at the study overall: PBMCs, B-cell-depleted T cells, or T cells were the source of the cDNA or gDNA that made up the material.

Germline V gene lookup returns CDR1 SGHTA and CDR2 FQGNSA. V lost 5 bases to trimming and J lost 2 bases, with 10 bases between them. This CDR3 spans 13 amino acids. Method: immunoSEQ multiplex PCR; TCRdb's copy keeps in-frame clones and lacks some. The sample includes about 340,000 clones, roughly 90% of them seen just once. This clone occurred a few times. Input material: PBMCs or T cells enriched from blood (not recorded which). This sequence was found in a woman in her twenties or thirties who had recovered from COVID-19. The V gene is TRBV7-2, the J gene TRBJ2-7; TRBD1 is a possible D gene (6 bases). The CDR3 nucleotides read TGTGCCAGCAGCCCCTGGACAGCCTACGAGCAGTACTTC. As protein: CASSPWTAYEQYF.